The 9 T cell receptor beta chains in this list originate from one sample, sequenced in a study of cytomegalovirus exposure and HLA in healthy donors. The PCR ran on 60 Vbeta and 13 Jbeta primers. Data came from immunoSEQ multiplex PCR; TCRdb stores just in-frame clones and leaves some out. The table records some 120,000 clones, 81% of them present only once. Sequencing was performed on PBMCs. The receptor set was obtained from a woman aged 40 to 49 in good health and CMV-seronegative.

The V call is TRBV7-9, the J call TRBJ2-7, with TRBD2 as a possible D gene (6 bases). Germline-derived CDR1 and CDR2 are SEHNR and FQNEAQ (reference sequence). V was pared by 3 bases and J by 0 bases, with 15 bases between. The CDR3 extends over 16 amino acids. Written as DNA, the CDR3 is TGTGCCAGCAGCTTTGGAGGACGGGAGAGCTCCTACGAGCAGTACTTC. It specifies CASSFGGRESSYEQYF.

This clone was picked up one time. The chain combines TRBV5-1 with TRBJ1-6; D possibly corresponds to TRBD1 (5 bases). Germline CDR1 SGHRS, CDR2 YFSETQ. Trimming shortened V by 0 bases and J by 10 bases, and 14 bases separated the two germline ends. The CDR3 is 15 amino acids. The CDR3 is CASSLVGGSSSPLHF. The DNA of the CDR3 is TGCGCCAGCAGCTTGGTCGGGGGGAGTAGCTCACCCCTCCACTTT.

This sequence joins TRBV7-8 and TRBJ2-3, with a weak D call TRBD2 (5 bases). This CDR3 has 16 residues. Deletions cut 8 bases from V and 0 bases from J, with 18 bases between. The germline gives CDR1 SGHVS, CDR2 FQNEAQ. CDR3 amino acids: CASQKRRASSTDTQYF. CDR3 nucleotides: TGTGCCAGCCAAAAACGGCGGGCCTCTAGCACAGATACGCAGTATTTT.

The genes are TRBV7-3 and TRBJ2-3; 10 nucleotides match TRBD1. The length of the CDR3 is 14 residues. The ends lost 5 bases at V and 4 bases at J; junction bases unmatched: 3. CDR1 is SGHTA, CDR2 FQGTGA, per germline. The CDR3 sequence: CASSTGQGPDTQYF. The DNA for the CDR3 is TGTGCCAGCAGCACGGGACAGGGGCCAGATACGCAGTATTTT. Complete variable domain (other parts from reference TRBV7-3 and TRBJ2-3): GAGVSQTPSNKVTEKGKYVELRCDPISGHTALYWYRQSLGQGPEFLIYFQGTGAADDSGLPNDRFFAVRPEGSVSTLKIQRTERGDSAVYLCASSTGQGPDTQYFGPGTRLTVL.

The genes are TRBV27 and TRBJ1-2; 10 nucleotides match TRBD1. V gave up 3 bases and J gave up 4 bases; unmatched junction bases: 8. The germline V gene has CDR1 MNHEY and CDR2 SMNVEV (reference sequence). This CDR3 is built from 16 residues. The CDR3 sequence is CASSFIRDRGPYGYTF. The CDR3 nucleotides read TGTGCCAGCAGTTTTATCCGGGACAGGGGTCCCTATGGCTACACCTTC.

J is TRBJ2-3 and V is TRBV27; 7 nucleotides agree with TRBD1. The germline CDR1 and CDR2 sequences are MNHEY and SMNVEV (reference sequence). This CDR3 contains 16 residues. V shed 3 bases and J 3 bases; nucleotides not matched to a gene: 9. The CDR3 DNA reads TGTGCCAGCAGTTTCCTAAGGGACAGTTATACAGATACGCAGTATTTT. Translating it yields CASSFLRDSYTDTQYF.

V is TRBV9 and J is TRBJ2-3, with 13 bases matching TRBD2. With V trimmed by 3 bases and J by 0 bases, 4 bases remained unmatched. CDR3 size: 17 residues. CDR1 and CDR2 from the germline V gene are SGDLS and YYNGEE. The chain's CDR3 is CASSARTSGGSTDTQYF. As DNA, the CDR3 is TGTGCCAGCAGCGCCAGGACTAGCGGGGGTAGCACAGATACGCAGTATTTT.

This sequence joins TRBV2 and TRBJ2-7, with 9 bases fitting TRBD1. CDR1 SNHLY and CDR2 FYNNEI come from the germline V gene. The CDR3 covers 14 residues. The V segment lost 6 bases and the J segment 3 bases; nucleotides outside the gene matches: 6. The CDR3: CASRKGQGGYEQYF. In DNA form, the CDR3 reads TGTGCCAGCAGAAAGGGACAGGGAGGCTACGAGCAGTACTTC.

This rearrangement joins TRBV7-9 to TRBJ1-4, with TRBD1 matching over 8 bases. The CDR3 length is 14 residues. Trimming at V came to 5 bases and at J to 6 bases, leaving 5 bases not matched to a gene. CDR1 SEHNR and CDR2 FQNEAQ come from the germline V gene (reference sequence). The CDR3: CASSIQGVDEKLFF. The CDR3 DNA reads as TGTGCCAGCAGCATACAGGGGGTAGATGAAAAACTGTTTTTT.